This paragraph covers one TCR beta chain sequence. Generated by immunoSEQ multiplex PCR, the TCRdb table keeps only in-frame clones and is missing some. In the table there are under 80,000 clones, about 95% of which are singletons. V gave up 7 bases and J gave up 7 bases, with 15 bases separating them. From germline, CDR1 is SGHRS and CDR2 YFSETQ. The CDR3 is made up of 13 amino acids. The record originates from a study of control samples from healthy donors and cancer patients. This TCR derives from a woman under 40 in good health. The sample was blood. J is TRBJ2-1 and V is TRBV5-1; D is uncertain. In DNA form, the CDR3 reads TGCGCCAGCTCAGCCCCCCGGACGAATGAGCAGTTCTTC. It codes for CASSAPRTNEQFF.